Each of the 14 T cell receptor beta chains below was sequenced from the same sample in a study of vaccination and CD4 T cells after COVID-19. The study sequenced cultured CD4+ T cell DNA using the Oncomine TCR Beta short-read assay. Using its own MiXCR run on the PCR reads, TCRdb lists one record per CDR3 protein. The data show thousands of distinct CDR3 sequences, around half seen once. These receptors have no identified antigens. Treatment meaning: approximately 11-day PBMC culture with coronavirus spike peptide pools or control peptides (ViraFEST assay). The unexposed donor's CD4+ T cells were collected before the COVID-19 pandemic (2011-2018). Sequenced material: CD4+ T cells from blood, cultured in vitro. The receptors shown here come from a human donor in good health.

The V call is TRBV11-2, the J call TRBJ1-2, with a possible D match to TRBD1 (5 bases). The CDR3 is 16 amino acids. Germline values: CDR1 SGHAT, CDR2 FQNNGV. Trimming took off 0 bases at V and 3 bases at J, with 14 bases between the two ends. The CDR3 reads CASSLEPSGGYYGYTF. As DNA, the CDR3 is TGTGCCAGCAGCTTAGAGCCCTCGGGGGGATACTATGGCTACACCTTC.

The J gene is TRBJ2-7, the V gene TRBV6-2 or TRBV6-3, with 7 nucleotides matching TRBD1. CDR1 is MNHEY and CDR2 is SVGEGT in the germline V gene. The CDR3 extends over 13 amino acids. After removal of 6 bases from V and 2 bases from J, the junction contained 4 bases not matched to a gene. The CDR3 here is CASRTGQAYEQYF. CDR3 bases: TGTGCCAGCAGGACAGGGCAGGCCTACGAGCAGTACTTC.

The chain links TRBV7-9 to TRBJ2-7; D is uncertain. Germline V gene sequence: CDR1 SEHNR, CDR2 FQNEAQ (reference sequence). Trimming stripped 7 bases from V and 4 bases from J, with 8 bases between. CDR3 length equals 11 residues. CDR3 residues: CASKGMYEQYF. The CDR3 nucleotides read TGTGCCAGCAAAGGCATGTACGAGCAGTACTTC.

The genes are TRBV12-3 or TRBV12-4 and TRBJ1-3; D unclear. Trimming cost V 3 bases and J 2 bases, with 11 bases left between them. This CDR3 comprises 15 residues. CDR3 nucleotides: TGTGCCAGCAGTTTCCCAAGGCTCACTGGAAACACCATATATTTT. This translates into CASSFPRLTGNTIYF.

As DNA, the CDR3 is TGTGCCAGCAGTGGGGGGTGGACCCCATCCTACAATGAGCAGTTCTTC. It translates to CASSGGWTPSYNEQFF. J is TRBJ2-1 and V is TRBV6-1; D tentatively fits TRBD1 or TRBD2 (5 bases each). Germline loops: CDR1 MNHNS, CDR2 SASEGT. CDR3 length equals 16 residues. Deletions cut 4 bases from V and 1 base from J, with 14 bases between.

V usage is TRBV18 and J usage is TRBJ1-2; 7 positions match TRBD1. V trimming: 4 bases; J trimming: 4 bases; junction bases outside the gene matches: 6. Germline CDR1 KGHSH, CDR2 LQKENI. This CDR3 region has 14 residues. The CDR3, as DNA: TGTGCCAGCTCACAGGCGGACAGGCCCTATGGCTACACCTTC. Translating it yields CASSQADRPYGYTF.

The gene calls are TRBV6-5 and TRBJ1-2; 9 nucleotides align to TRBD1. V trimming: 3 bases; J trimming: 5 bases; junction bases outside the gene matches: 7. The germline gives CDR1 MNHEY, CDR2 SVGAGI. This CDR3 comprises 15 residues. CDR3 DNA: TGTGCCAGCAGTTATCCCGGGACAGGGACGTATGGCTACACCTTC. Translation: CASSYPGTGTYGYTF.

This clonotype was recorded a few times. CDR3 protein: CSARDWDRGSNQPQHF. CDR3 DNA: TGCAGTGCTAGAGATTGGGACAGGGGGAGCAATCAGCCCCAGCATTTT. The V gene is TRBV20-1, the J gene TRBJ1-5, with 11 bases matching TRBD1. This CDR3 is 16 amino acids long. V shed 0 bases, J shed 1 base, and the junction held 2 bases outside the gene matches. Germline CDR1 and CDR2: DFQATT and SNEGSKA (reference sequence).

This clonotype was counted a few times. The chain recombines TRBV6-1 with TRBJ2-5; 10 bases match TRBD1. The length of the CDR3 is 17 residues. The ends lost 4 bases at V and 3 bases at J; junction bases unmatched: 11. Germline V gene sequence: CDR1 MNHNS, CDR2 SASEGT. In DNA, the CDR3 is TGTGCCAGCAGTGGCCTTTGGGACAGGGGACAAGAAGAGACCCAGTACTTC. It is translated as CASSGLWDRGQEETQYF.

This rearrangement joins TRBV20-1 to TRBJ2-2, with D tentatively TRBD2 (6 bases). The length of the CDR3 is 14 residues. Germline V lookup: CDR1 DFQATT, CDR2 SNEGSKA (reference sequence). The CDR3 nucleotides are TGCAGCGTGCGACCATTACGGGGGACCGGGGAGCTGTTTTTT. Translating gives CSVRPLRGTGELFF.

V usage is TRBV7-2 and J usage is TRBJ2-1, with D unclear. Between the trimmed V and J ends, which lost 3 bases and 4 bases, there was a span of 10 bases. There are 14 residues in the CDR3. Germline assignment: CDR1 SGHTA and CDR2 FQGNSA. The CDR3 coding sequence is TGTGCCAGCAGCTTCGGAGTAGGGTACAATGAGCAGTTCTTC. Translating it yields CASSFGVGYNEQFF.

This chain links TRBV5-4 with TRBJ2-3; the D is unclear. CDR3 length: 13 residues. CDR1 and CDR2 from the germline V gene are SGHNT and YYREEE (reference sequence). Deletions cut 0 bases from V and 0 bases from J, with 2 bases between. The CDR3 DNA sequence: TGTGCCAGCAGCTTGGACAGCACAGATACGCAGTATTTT. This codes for CASSLDSTDTQYF.

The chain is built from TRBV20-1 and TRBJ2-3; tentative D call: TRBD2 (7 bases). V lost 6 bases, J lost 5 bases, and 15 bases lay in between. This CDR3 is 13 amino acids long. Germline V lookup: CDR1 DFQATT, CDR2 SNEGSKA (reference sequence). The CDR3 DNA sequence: TGCAGTGCCCGAGGGGGGGCCGGAGATACGCAGTATTTT. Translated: CSARGGAGDTQYF.

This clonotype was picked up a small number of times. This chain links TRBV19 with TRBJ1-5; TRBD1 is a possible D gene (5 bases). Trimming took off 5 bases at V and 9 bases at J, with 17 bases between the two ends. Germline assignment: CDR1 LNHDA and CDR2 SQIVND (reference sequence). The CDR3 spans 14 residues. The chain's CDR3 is CASSVGLQGGPQHF. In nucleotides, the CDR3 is TGTGCCAGTAGTGTGGGACTTCAAGGCGGGCCCCAGCATTTT.